A single sample is the source of the 20 T cell receptor beta chains below, sequenced in a study of T cell responses to AZD1222 COVID-19 vaccine. Some clones are missing from TCRdb's copy, which holds only in-frame ones; the method was immunoSEQ multiplex PCR. The repertoire includes around 140,000 clones, nearly 95% of them detected once, and 3.6% sits in the top ten. The specimen was peripheral blood, collected 28 days after the second AZD1222 dose. Source of these receptors: an adult who received the AZD1222 COVID-19 vaccine.

V is TRBV29-1 and J is TRBJ2-3; the D is unclear. The V end was cut by 6 bases, the J end by 2 bases, with 18 bases between. This CDR3 is 15 amino acids long. Germline V gives CDR1 SQVTM, CDR2 ANQGSEA. Here the CDR3 reads CSVTPGRMITDTQYF. The CDR3 DNA follows: TGCAGCGTAACACCCGGACGGATGATCACAGATACGCAGTATTTT.

By share, this clone counts as medium-sized. The gene calls are TRBV28 and TRBJ1-2; unclear D gene. The V gene's germline CDR1 is MDHEN and CDR2 SYDVKM. CDR3 length: 14 amino acids. V lost 4 bases and J 6 bases, leaving 15 bases between the germline ends. The CDR3 nucleotides read TGTGCCAGCAGTTATCTCCGCGGACGGCATGGCTACACCTTC. This sequence encodes CASSYLRGRHGYTF.

The chain recombines TRBV7-3 with TRBJ2-7, with TRBD2 identical over 10 bases. Germline CDR1 SGHTA, CDR2 FQGTGA. This CDR3 has 14 residues. V lost 3 bases, J lost 5 bases, and 4 bases stayed unmatched. The CDR3 DNA reads as TGTGCCAGCAGCTTGGCTAGCGGGAGTAACGAGCAGTACTTC. Translation gives CASSLASGSNEQYF.

The J gene is TRBJ1-2, the V gene TRBV30; no clear D gene. CDR1 is GTSNPN, CDR2 SVGIG, per germline (reference sequence). The V end was cut by 5 bases, the J end by 2 bases, with 15 bases between. This CDR3 comprises 14 residues. Written as DNA, the CDR3 is TGTGCCTGGGCATACACCCAGACGAACTATGGCTACACCTTC. Translating gives CAWAYTQTNYGYTF.

The chain uses TRBV10-1 and TRBJ2-1, with D perhaps matching TRBD2 (6 bases). Germline loops: CDR1 WNHNN, CDR2 SYGVQD (reference sequence). Between the trimmed V and J ends, which lost 6 bases and 4 bases, there was a span of 16 bases. This CDR3 contains 15 residues. The CDR3 loop reads CASSPRGGKYNEQFF. CDR3 sequence (DNA): TGCGCCAGCAGCCCCCGGGGCGGGAAGTACAATGAGCAGTTCTTC.

The rearrangement joins TRBV28 to TRBJ2-1, with 8 bases matching TRBD1. The germline V gene has CDR1 MDHEN and CDR2 SYDVKM. The CDR3 has 16 residues. V gave up 4 bases and J gave up 9 bases; unmatched junction bases: 14. CDR3 sequence (DNA): TGTGCCAGCAGTTCCCTTCGGTGGACAGGGCCCCCTGAGCAGTTCTTC. The encoded protein is CASSSLRWTGPPEQFF.

J is TRBJ2-2 and V is TRBV4-3, with TRBD2 matching 10 bases. Germline trimming cut 1 base from V and 4 bases from J; bases unmatched to any gene: 6. CDR1 and CDR2 from the germline V gene are LGHNA and YSLEER. CDR3 length equals 17 residues. The CDR3 DNA is TGCGCCAGCAGCCAAGTTCTAGCGGGAGTCGTCACCGGGGAGCTGTTTTTT. Its translation: CASSQVLAGVVTGELFF.

The genes are TRBV6-1 and TRBJ2-5, with 8 bases matching TRBD2. The CDR3 is made up of 15 amino acids. CDR1 and CDR2 from the germline V gene are MNHNS and SASEGT. Trimming removed 3 bases from V and 4 bases from J; junction bases left unmatched: 7. In nucleotides, the CDR3 is TGTGCCAGCAGTGATCGGGGGGGCAAGTTAGAGACCCAGTACTTC. Translating it yields CASSDRGGKLETQYF.

This chain links TRBV5-8 with TRBJ1-1; D gene uncertain. The CDR3 is made up of 11 amino acids. CDR1 is SGHTS, CDR2 YDEGEE, per germline. The V gene lost 2 bases and the J gene lost 7 bases, with 6 bases spanning the gap. The CDR3 here is CASSLRHEAFF. CDR3 DNA: TGTGCCAGCAGCTTACGGCATGAAGCTTTCTTT.

Comments on this clone: One end of the junction does not line up with germline, which may come from a read error. The rearrangement links TRBV7-3 to TRBJ2-1; D may be TRBD1 or TRBD2 (5 bases each). CDR1 and CDR2 (germline): SGHTA, FQGTGA. The CDR3 has 15 residues. The CDR3 region has the DNA TGTGCCAGCAGCTTAGGGGGTCAAGCCTATAATGAGCAGTTCTTC. Its protein is CASSLGGQAYNEQFF.

The V gene is TRBV10-3, the J gene TRBJ1-1; 9 nucleotides align to TRBD1. The J segment lost 5 bases and the V segment lost 3 bases, leaving 4 bases of the junction unmatched. CDR3 length: 14 residues. Germline CDR1 reads ENHRY; CDR2 reads SYGVKD. This chain's CDR3 is CAISDGDRGTEAFF. The CDR3 DNA reads as TGTGCCATCAGTGATGGTGACAGGGGGACTGAAGCTTTCTTT.

V gene TRBV9 combines with J gene TRBJ2-1; D is possibly TRBD1 or TRBD2 (6 bases each). The CDR3 contains 17 residues. CDR1 SGDLS and CDR2 YYNGEE come from the germline V gene. Trimming cost V 2 bases and J 0 bases, with 15 bases left between them. CDR3 amino acids: CASSVFWGATSYNEQFF. In DNA form, the CDR3 reads TGTGCCAGCAGCGTCTTTTGGGGGGCGACCTCCTACAATGAGCAGTTCTTC.

This chain joins TRBV5-8 and TRBJ2-2; D possibly corresponds to TRBD2 (5 bases). Germline CDR1 SGHTS, CDR2 YDEGEE. There are 16 residues in the CDR3. Trimming cost V 4 bases and J 5 bases, with 18 bases left between them. Here the CDR3 reads CASSRGLASGTGELFF. The CDR3 DNA is TGTGCCAGCAGCCGGGGTTTGGCGTCGGGGACCGGGGAGCTGTTTTTT.

The chain recombines TRBV7-2 with TRBJ1-5; the match to TRBD1 covers 10 bases. Germline CDR1 and CDR2: SGHTA and FQGNSA. The CDR3 length is 15 residues. The V and J ends lost 5 bases and 3 bases, in that order; junction bases with no gene match: 4. As DNA, the CDR3 is TGTGCCAGCAGCCCCGGGACAGGGGACAATCAGCCCCAGCATTTT. Its translation: CASSPGTGDNQPQHF.

This chain links TRBV6-5 with TRBJ1-5; TRBD1 matches 9 bases. The germline V gene has CDR1 MNHEY and CDR2 SVGAGI. V dropped 6 bases and J dropped 6; count of bases not matched to a gene: 9. The CDR3 loop spans 15 amino acids. This chain's CDR3 is CASRKEQGARQPQHF. The CDR3 DNA reads as TGTGCCAGCAGGAAAGAACAGGGGGCCCGTCAGCCCCAGCATTTT.

V is TRBV7-2 and J is TRBJ2-1; 9 bases map to TRBD2. V was pared by 4 bases and J by 7 bases, with 11 bases of the junction left unmatched. The germline CDR1 and CDR2 sequences are SGHTA and FQGNSA. This CDR3 has 16 amino acids. The chain's CDR3 is CASSSRGGRATNEQFF. CDR3 bases: TGTGCCAGCAGCTCCCGAGGCGGGAGGGCCACGAATGAGCAGTTCTTC.

The chain has TRBV6-4 and TRBJ1-2; TRBD1 is a possible D gene (6 bases). Trimming took off 4 bases at V and 4 bases at J, with 19 bases between the two ends. The CDR3 length is 16 residues. The germline V gene has CDR1 MRHNA and CDR2 SNTAGT. CDR3 nucleotide sequence: TGTGCCAGCAGTGTGAGGGGGACCACGAGAGGCTATGGCTACACCTTC. Its translation: CASSVRGTTRGYGYTF.

The chain carries TRBV9 and TRBJ1-1; no definite D call. From germline, CDR1 is SGDLS and CDR2 YYNGEE. The germline V and J ends were trimmed by 4 bases and 4 bases, with 11 bases remaining between them. This CDR3 comprises 13 residues. The CDR3 bases are TGTGCCAGCAGCCGGGAGTGGGGCACTGAAGCTTTCTTT. It is translated as CASSREWGTEAFF. Complete variable domain (other parts from reference TRBV9 and TRBJ1-1): DSGVTQTPKHLITATGQRVTLRCSPRSGDLSVYWYQQSLDQGLQFLIQYYNGEERAKGNILERFSAQQFPDLHSELNLSSLELGDSALYFCASSREWGTEAFFGQGTRLTVV.

This clone came up once. This chain joins TRBV4-1 and TRBJ1-6; D might be TRBD1 (6 bases). V gave up 0 bases and J gave up 6 bases, with 12 bases separating them. Germline CDR1 reads MGHRA; CDR2 reads YSYEKL. This CDR3 region has 16 residues. CDR3 amino acids: CASSQDGQSLNSPLHF. The CDR3 DNA reads TGCGCCAGCAGCCAAGACGGACAGAGTCTTAATTCACCCCTCCACTTT.

J is TRBJ2-7 and V is TRBV28; D is possibly TRBD1 (6 bases). Looked up from germline, CDR1 is MDHEN and CDR2 is SYDVKM. The CDR3 is made up of 18 amino acids. V dropped 1 base and J dropped 0 bases, with 19 bases sitting between them. The CDR3 reads CASSLSRWGQDPSYEQYF. In DNA, the CDR3 is TGTGCCAGCAGTTTATCTCGCTGGGGGCAAGACCCCTCCTACGAGCAGTACTTC. The variable domain in full, completed from reference TRBV28 and TRBJ2-7, reads DVKVTQSSRYLVKRTGEKVFLECVQDMDHENMFWYRQDPGLGLRLIYFSYDVKMKEKGDIPEGYSVSREKKERFSLILESASTNQTSMYLCASSLSRWGQDPSYEQYFGPGTRLTVT.